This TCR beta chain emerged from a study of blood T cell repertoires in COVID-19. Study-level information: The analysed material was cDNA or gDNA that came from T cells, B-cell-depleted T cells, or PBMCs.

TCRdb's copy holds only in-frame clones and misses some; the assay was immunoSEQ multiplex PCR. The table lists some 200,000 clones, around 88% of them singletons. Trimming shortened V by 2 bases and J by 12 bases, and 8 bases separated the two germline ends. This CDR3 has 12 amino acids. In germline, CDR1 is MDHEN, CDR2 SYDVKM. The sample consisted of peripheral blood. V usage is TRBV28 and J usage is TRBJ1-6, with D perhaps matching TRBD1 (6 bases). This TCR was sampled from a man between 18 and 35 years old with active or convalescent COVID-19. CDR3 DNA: TGTGCCAGCAGTTTAACAGGGAAACCCCTCCACTTT. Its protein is CASSLTGKPLHF.